The 31 T cell receptor beta chains listed next were all sequenced from one sample in a study of shared clonotypes between healthy human individuals (dated by TCRdb to about 2020). The library came from the immunoSEQ multiplex PCR assay. TCRdb limited this immuneACCESS table to in-frame rearrangements with V and J called. A share of clones is missing; checked studies link under half to unresolved V genes, and the rest is unexplained. The sample table lists around 200,000 clones, 85% to 95% of them with a count of one. The ten largest clonotypes hold around 0.067% of the sample. The sequencing sample was made of naive CD4+ T cells sorted from blood. In the paper's terms, the cell subset or site label means: CD45RA+ positively selected. The receptors were gathered from a woman in her thirties in good health.

This sequence joins TRBV6-1 and TRBJ1-5; D unclear. Germline CDR1 reads MNHNS; CDR2 reads SASEGT. The CDR3 extends over 12 amino acids. Between the trimmed V and J ends, which lost 7 bases and 5 bases, there was a span of 9 bases. The CDR3 sequence is CASTELDQPQHF. CDR3 in DNA: TGTGCCAGCACGGAACTTGATCAGCCCCAGCATTTT.

The chain links TRBV10-1 to TRBJ2-1; TRBD1 agrees at 7 bases. Germline CDR1 is WNHNN and CDR2 is SYGVQD (reference sequence). This CDR3 has 15 amino acids. Trimming removed 3 bases from V and 4 bases from J; junction bases left unmatched: 6. The CDR3 DNA reads TGCGCCAGCAGTGATAGGGGACAGCGATACAATGAGCAGTTCTTC. Translated, it gives CASSDRGQRYNEQFF.

This chain links TRBV28 with TRBJ2-6; D may be TRBD1 (5 bases). This CDR3 has 15 amino acids. Looked up from germline, CDR1 is MDHEN and CDR2 is SYDVKM. The ends were cut back, 2 bases at V and 3 bases at J, with 8 bases in the middle. Here the CDR3 DNA reads TGTGCCAGCAGTTTAGCAGGGCTTGGGGCCAACGTCCTGACTTTC. This codes for CASSLAGLGANVLTF.

The V gene is TRBV7-3, the J gene TRBJ2-1; 7 bases are shared with TRBD1. The CDR3 spans 13 residues. Looked up from germline, CDR1 is SGHTA and CDR2 is FQGTGA. Trimming took 6 bases from V and 5 from J; bases not matched to a gene: 4. This chain's CDR3 is CASSRTGDNEQFF. The CDR3 bases are TGTGCCAGCAGTCGTACAGGGGACAATGAGCAGTTCTTC.

To note about this clone: This sample includes further DNA sequences coding for the same CDR3. The chain combines TRBV28 with TRBJ2-3; D is ambiguous. Germline CDR1 MDHEN, CDR2 SYDVKM. The CDR3 runs to 12 residues. Trimming shortened V by 2 bases and J by 2 bases, and 2 bases separated the two germline ends. CDR3 sequence reads: CASSLTTDTQYF. Here the CDR3 DNA reads TGTGCCAGCAGTTTAACCACAGATACGCAGTATTTT.

The chain combines TRBV11-2 with TRBJ2-1; D could derive from TRBD1 or TRBD2 (6 bases each). The CDR3 loop spans 12 amino acids. V lost 5 bases, J lost 8 bases, and 10 bases lay in between. The V gene's germline CDR1 is SGHAT and CDR2 FQNNGV. The CDR3 DNA is TGTGCCAGCAGCCGGGGGCGCCATGAGCAGTTCTTC. Residues: CASSRGRHEQFF.

The chain uses TRBV4-1 and TRBJ1-4, with TRBD1 matching 7 bases. J gave up 3 bases and V 1 base, and 2 bases lay outside the gene matches. The CDR3 contains 15 residues. In germline, CDR1 is MGHRA, CDR2 YSYEKL. CDR3 amino acids: CASSQATGSNEKLFF. The CDR3 DNA follows: TGCGCCAGCAGCCAAGCGACAGGGTCTAATGAAAAACTGTTTTTT.

The sample holds one count of this clone. The V and J genes are TRBV6-1 and TRBJ1-5; 8 bases agree with TRBD1. The germline V gene encodes CDR1 MNHNS and CDR2 SASEGT. CDR3 length: 15 amino acids. The J segment lost 0 bases and the V segment lost 8 bases, leaving 6 bases of the junction unmatched. The CDR3 sequence: CASLPGQDSNQPQHF. The CDR3 bases are TGTGCCAGCCTTCCGGGACAGGATAGCAATCAGCCCCAGCATTTT.

This clone was counted a single time. V and J are TRBV9 and TRBJ2-3; D not certain. The V gene lost 6 bases and the J gene lost 0 bases, with 11 bases spanning the gap. The germline V gene encodes CDR1 SGDLS and CDR2 YYNGEE. The CDR3 runs to 14 residues. The CDR3 loop is CASTLSVSTDTQYF. Here the CDR3 DNA reads TGTGCCAGCACCCTCAGCGTTAGCACAGATACGCAGTATTTT.

The CDR3 is CAWSFGSGANVLTF. CDR3 DNA: TGTGCCTGGAGTTTCGGCTCTGGGGCCAACGTCCTGACTTTC. The gene calls are TRBV30 and TRBJ2-6; no clear D gene. Germline CDR1 GTSNPN, CDR2 SVGIG (reference sequence). V was clipped by 2 bases and J by 0 bases, with 5 bases between them. There are 14 residues in the CDR3.

The chain carries TRBV4-1 and TRBJ2-2, with 8 bases identical to TRBD1. The CDR3 is 18 amino acids. CDR1 is MGHRA and CDR2 is YSYEKL in the germline V gene. With 0 bases clipped from V and 4 bases from J, the junction kept 10 bases outside the gene matches. The CDR3 sequence is CASSQESFQGAGTGELFF. In DNA form, the CDR3 reads TGCGCCAGCAGCCAAGAATCATTCCAGGGGGCGGGCACCGGGGAGCTGTTTTTT.

The V and J genes are TRBV19 and TRBJ1-1, with TRBD1 matching 9 bases. The V segment lost 4 bases and the J segment 4 bases; nucleotides outside the gene matches: 7. This CDR3 spans 15 amino acids. The germline V gene encodes CDR1 LNHDA and CDR2 SQIVND (reference sequence). The DNA of the CDR3 is TGTGCCAGTAGTAGAAACAGGGGGCTGGTCACTGAAGCTTTCTTT. Its translation is CASSRNRGLVTEAFF.

This rearrangement joins TRBV6-5 to TRBJ1-6; the D gene is possibly TRBD1 (5 bases). The CDR3 is 16 residues long. V was cut by 2 bases and J by 7 bases, with 15 bases left in between. The V gene's germline CDR1 is MNHEY and CDR2 SVGAGI. CDR3 protein: CASSYGAWDDNSPLHF. CDR3 in DNA: TGTGCCAGCAGTTACGGGGCTTGGGATGACAATTCACCCCTCCACTTT.

This rearrangement joins TRBV7-9 to TRBJ2-5, with unresolved D. The V gene's germline CDR1 is SEHNR and CDR2 FQNEAQ (reference sequence). This CDR3 has 14 residues. Deletions cut 6 bases from V and 0 bases from J, with 11 bases between. The CDR3 nucleotides read TGTGCCAGCAGTAATACACCGTACCAAGAGACCCAGTACTTC. Protein product: CASSNTPYQETQYF.

This clone was counted a single time. The chain employs TRBV20-1 and TRBJ1-1; TRBD1 might be the D (5 bases). Germline V lookup: CDR1 DFQATT, CDR2 SNEGSKA (reference sequence). V was clipped by 3 bases and J by 11 bases, with 13 bases between them. The length of the CDR3 is 11 residues. The CDR3 DNA reads as TGCAGTGCTAGCCTGGGCGGGGGGGCTTTCTTT. Protein sequence: CSASLGGGAFF.

The chain has TRBV7-3 and TRBJ2-2; D gene ambiguous. Germline lookup yields CDR1 SGHTA and CDR2 FQGTGA. Trimming cost V 0 bases and J 2 bases, with 10 bases left between them. The CDR3 runs to 16 residues. The CDR3 sequence: CASSLTISGNTGELFF. The CDR3 DNA follows: TGTGCCAGCAGCTTAACGATCTCAGGAAACACCGGGGAGCTGTTTTTT.

The chain couples TRBV7-9 to TRBJ2-7; the D gene is possibly TRBD2 (6 bases). The germline V gene encodes CDR1 SEHNR and CDR2 FQNEAQ (reference sequence). Between the trimmed V and J ends, which lost 3 bases and 0 bases, there was a span of 12 bases. This CDR3 comprises 15 residues. The CDR3 DNA follows: TGTGCCAGCAGCTTGGGGAGGATCAACTCCTACGAGCAGTACTTC. This gives the protein CASSLGRINSYEQYF.

The V and J genes are TRBV18 and TRBJ1-5; maybe TRBD1 (5 bases). CDR3 size: 13 residues. Germline values: CDR1 KGHSH, CDR2 LQKENI. V lost 2 bases to trimming and J lost 10 bases, with 12 bases between them. The chain's CDR3 is CASSPYSQGPQHF. As DNA, the CDR3 is TGTGCCAGCTCACCATACAGCCAGGGACCCCAGCATTTT.

This chain joins TRBV30 and TRBJ2-6; D remains unclear. Germline-derived CDR1 and CDR2 are GTSNPN and SVGIG (reference sequence). The CDR3 length is 15 residues. The V gene lost 1 base and the J gene lost 2 bases, with 9 bases spanning the gap. The chain's CDR3 is CAWSASLAGANVLTF. The DNA for the CDR3 is TGTGCCTGGAGTGCTTCTTTGGCTGGGGCCAACGTCCTGACTTTC.

The chain has TRBV1 and TRBJ2-7; TRBD2, the table's D call, was not compared with the DNA. TRBV1 is classified as a pseudogene. The CDR3 extends over 16 amino acids. The chain's CDR3 is CTSSRGGPPEDYEQYF. CDR3 nucleotides: TGCACCAGCAGCCGCGGCGGCCCCCCCGAGGATTACGAGCAGTACTTC.

The rearrangement joins TRBV29-1 to TRBJ1-5; no reliable D call. The CDR3 covers 14 residues. Germline V gene lookup returns CDR1 SQVTM and CDR2 ANQGSEA. Deletions cut 8 bases from V and 0 bases from J, with 14 bases between. The CDR3 protein is CSPRDSSSNQPQHF. CDR3 DNA sequence: TGCAGCCCCCGGGATAGTTCTAGCAATCAGCCCCAGCATTTT.

The rearrangement links TRBV7-9 to TRBJ1-1, with D perhaps matching TRBD1 (5 bases). Germline lookup yields CDR1 SEHNR and CDR2 FQNEAQ (reference sequence). CDR3 length: 13 residues. The V and J ends lost 3 bases and 8 bases respectively, with 13 bases between them. The CDR3 sequence is CASSFVARDEAFF. As DNA, the CDR3 is TGTGCCAGCAGCTTCGTCGCCAGGGACGAAGCTTTCTTT.

Details on this clone: At the DNA level, this CDR3 is encoded by other sequences in the same sample as well. The chain is built from TRBV5-1 and TRBJ2-5; D remains unclear. Trimming removed 0 bases at V and 4 bases at J, with 1 base between. The V gene's germline CDR1 is SGHRS and CDR2 YFSETQ. This CDR3 has 11 amino acids. Here the CDR3 DNA reads TGCGCCAGCAGCTTGGCAGAGACCCAGTACTTC. Its protein is CASSLAETQYF.

The chain is built from TRBV27 and TRBJ2-5; D is undetermined. The tail of the sequence fits TRBJ2-7 better, so the J call may be wrong. The germline V gene encodes CDR1 MNHEY and CDR2 SMNVEV (reference sequence). This CDR3 comprises 12 residues. The CDR3 here is CASSSGSYEQYF. CDR3 coding DNA: TGTGCCAGCAGCTCCGGATCCTACGAGCAGTACTTC.

This sequence joins TRBV19 and TRBJ2-5; D gene unclear. The end of the DNA fits TRBJ2-7 better, so the J call may be wrong. Germline V CDR1 and CDR2: LNHDA, SQIVND (reference sequence). The CDR3 has 12 residues. CDR3 DNA: TGTGCCAGTAGTATTCGAGGCTACGAGCAGTACTTC. This translates into CASSIRGYEQYF.

The chain carries TRBV30 and TRBJ2-5, with D perhaps matching TRBD2 (6 bases). With the DNA end fitting TRBJ2-7 better, the J assignment may be wrong. This CDR3 contains 13 residues. The germline V gene encodes CDR1 GTSNPN and CDR2 SVGIG (reference sequence). CDR3 in DNA: TGTGCCTGGAGTGACGGACTAACCTACGAGCAGTACTTC. Residues: CAWSDGLTYEQYF.

This sequence joins TRBV7-2 and TRBJ2-2; 9 bases match TRBD2. The germline CDR1 and CDR2 sequences are SGHTA and FQGNSA. The CDR3 loop spans 15 amino acids. V gave up 7 bases and J gave up 5 bases; unmatched junction bases: 8. The DNA of the CDR3 is TGTGCCAGCAAGTCTGCTAGCGGGATTACCGGGGAGCTGTTTTTT. This codes for CASKSASGITGELFF.

J is TRBJ2-1 and V is TRBV5-4, with TRBD2 identical over 9 bases. Germline V lookup: CDR1 SGHNT, CDR2 YYREEE (reference sequence). The V segment lost 5 bases and the J segment 6 bases; nucleotides outside the gene matches: 3. The CDR3 runs to 13 residues. The CDR3: CASRAGGPNEQFF. The DNA for the CDR3 is TGTGCCAGCAGGGCGGGAGGGCCCAATGAGCAGTTCTTC. The entire variable domain, with the rest obtained from reference TRBV5-4 and TRBJ2-1, is as follows: ETGVTQSPTHLIKTRGQQVTLRCSSQSGHNTVSWYQQALGQGPQFIFQYYREEENGRGNFPPRFSGLQFPNYSSELNVNALELDDSALYLCASRAGGPNEQFFGPGTRLTVL.

The chain employs TRBV18 and TRBJ2-5; D not resolved. Between the trimmed V and J ends, which lost 4 bases and 1 base, there was a span of 7 bases. The CDR3 is made up of 13 amino acids. Per germline, CDR1 KGHSH and CDR2 LQKENI. CDR3 coding DNA: TGTGCCAGCTCACGAGACATCCAAGAGACCCAGTACTTC. It translates to CASSRDIQETQYF.

The chain uses TRBV7-3 and TRBJ1-5; D is unclear. CDR3 length: 18 amino acids. From germline, CDR1 is SGHTA and CDR2 FQGTGA. Between the trimmed V and J ends, which lost 3 bases and 0 bases, there was a span of 18 bases. The DNA of the CDR3 is TGTGCCAGCAGCTTCGCCGAGAGGACCGGTTATAGCAATCAGCCCCAGCATTTT. It translates to CASSFAERTGYSNQPQHF.

V gene TRBV27 combines with J gene TRBJ1-2, with 11 bases aligning to TRBD1. The CDR3 contains 16 residues. V dropped 5 bases and J dropped 6; count of bases not matched to a gene: 11. Per the germline V gene, CDR1 is MNHEY and CDR2 is SMNVEV (reference sequence). The CDR3 nucleotides are TGTGCCAGCAGTCCACGCCCGGGACAGGGGGGACATGGCTACACCTTC. Translated, it gives CASSPRPGQGGHGYTF.